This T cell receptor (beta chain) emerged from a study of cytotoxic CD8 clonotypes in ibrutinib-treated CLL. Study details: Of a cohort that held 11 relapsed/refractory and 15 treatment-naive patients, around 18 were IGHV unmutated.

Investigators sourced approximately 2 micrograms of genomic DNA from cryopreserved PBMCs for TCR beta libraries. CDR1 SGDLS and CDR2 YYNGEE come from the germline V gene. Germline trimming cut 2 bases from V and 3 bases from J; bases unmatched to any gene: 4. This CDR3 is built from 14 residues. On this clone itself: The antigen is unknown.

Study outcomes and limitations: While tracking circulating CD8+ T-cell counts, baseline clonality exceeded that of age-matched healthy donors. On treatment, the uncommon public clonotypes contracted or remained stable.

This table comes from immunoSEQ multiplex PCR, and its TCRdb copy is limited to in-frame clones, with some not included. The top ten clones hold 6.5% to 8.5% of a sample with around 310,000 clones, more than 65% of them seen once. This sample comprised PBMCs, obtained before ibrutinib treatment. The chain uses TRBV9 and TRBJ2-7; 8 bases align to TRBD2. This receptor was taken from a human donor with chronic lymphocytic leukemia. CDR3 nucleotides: TGTGCCAGCAGCGTGACTAGCGCGAACTACGAGCAGTACTTC. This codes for CASSVTSANYEQYF.